The rows below give T cell receptor beta chains drawn from one sample of a study of cytomegalovirus exposure and HLA in healthy donors. Sequencing was performed with immunoSEQ multiplex PCR; in TCRdb, only in-frame clones are kept and a portion is missing. This sample has 150,000 to 200,000 clones, with 60% to 85% found just once. The sample consisted of PBMCs. The origin of the receptors is a woman between 40 and 55 years old in good health and CMV-seronegative. The CDR3 runs from the conserved cysteine through the conserved F or W. The D gene is left open where the match is weak. Some rows mark clone size as missing; the rest say once, few, many or name a class of expanded clone.

size,J,D,V,CDR3,DNA
few,TRBJ2-2,-,TRBV7-2,CASSLGRGRIGGGELFF,TGTGCCAGCAGCTTAGGAAGGGGGCGGATCGGGGGCGGGGAGCTGTTTTTT
-,TRBJ2-2,-,TRBV2,CASKKTGVFGRESNTGELFF,TGTGCCAGCAAAAAGACAGGGGTTTTTGGGCGGGAGTCGAACACCGGGGAGCTGTTTTTT
few,TRBJ2-7,-,TRBV6-5,CASNDRNYEQYF,TGTGCCAGCAACGACAGGAACTACGAGCAGTACTTC
-,TRBJ1-2,-,TRBV19,CASRDSTYGYTF,TGTGCCAGTAGGGACAGTACCTATGGCTACACCTTC
-,TRBJ2-2,-,TRBV19,CASTYRFSVGELFF,TGTGCCAGTACATATAGGTTTAGCGTCGGGGAGCTGTTTTTT
-,TRBJ1-1,TRBD1,TRBV29-1,CSAGQGGTTEAFF,TGCAGCGCTGGACAGGGAGGTACCACTGAAGCTTTCTTT
-,TRBJ1-5,TRBD1,TRBV7-2,CASSPGTAYSNQPQHF,TGTGCCAGCAGCCCCGGGACAGCCTATAGCAATCAGCCCCAGCATTTT
-,TRBJ2-3,-,TRBV2,CASTEIAEDTQYF,TGTGCCAGCACCGAAATTGCAGAAGATACGCAGTATTTT
-,TRBJ2-5,TRBD2,TRBV4-1,CASSQQLAARTVGTQYF,TGCGCCAGCAGCCAACAACTAGCGGCACGGACGGTGGGGACCCAGTACTTC
-,TRBJ2-3,-,TRBV30,CAWSVAPQVTDTQYF,TGTGCCTGGAGTGTAGCCCCACAGGTTACAGATACGCAGTATTTT
once,TRBJ2-1,-,TRBV19,CASSSGTYNEQFF,TGTGCCAGTAGTTCCGGGACCTACAATGAGCAGTTCTTC
few,TRBJ2-1,TRBD2,TRBV10-3,CAISVGTSGRGDNEQFF,TGTGCCATCAGTGTGGGGACTAGCGGGAGAGGGGACAATGAGCAGTTCTTC
-,TRBJ2-5,-,TRBV7-2,CASSRDWVQETQYF,TGTGCCAGCAGCCGGGACTGGGTGCAGGAGACCCAGTACTTC
-,TRBJ2-5,TRBD1,TRBV29-1,CSVEESRGNQETQYF,TGCAGCGTTGAAGAATCCAGGGGGAACCAAGAGACCCAGTACTTC
-,TRBJ1-1,TRBD1,TRBV7-2,CASSTRQGKNTEAFF,TGTGCCAGCAGCACCCGACAGGGAAAGAACACTGAAGCTTTCTTT
once,TRBJ1-1,-,TRBV19,CASTGSWAEAFF,TGTGCCAGTACGGGGTCTTGGGCTGAAGCTTTCTTT
once,TRBJ1-1,-,TRBV7-2,CASSFTGIPEAFF,TGTGCCAGCAGCTTCACAGGGATCCCTGAAGCTTTCTTT
-,TRBJ2-5,TRBD2,TRBV9,CASSVASGTSGSQETQYF,TGTGCCAGCAGCGTAGCATCTGGGACTAGCGGGAGTCAAGAGACCCAGTACTTC
-,TRBJ2-1,TRBD2,TRBV30,CAWSGTSGRDEQFF,TGTGCCTGGAGTGGGACTAGCGGGAGAGATGAGCAGTTCTTC
-,TRBJ1-2,-,TRBV29-1,CSTTTGYGYTF,TGCAGTACTACGACAGGCTATGGCTACACCTTC
many,TRBJ2-7,-,TRBV6-1,CASRSREVPYEQYF,TGTGCCAGCAGGAGCAGGGAGGTCCCTTACGAGCAGTACTTC
-,TRBJ1-1,-,TRBV2,CASIAVRDTEAFF,TGTGCCAGCATCGCGGTCAGGGACACTGAAGCTTTCTTT
-,TRBJ2-6,-,TRBV5-1,CASSLGRDGANVLTF,TGCGCCAGCAGCTTGGGCAGGGATGGGGCCAACGTCCTGACTTTC
-,TRBJ1-2,TRBD1,TRBV6-6,CASSTQGAGYGYTF,TGTGCCAGCAGTACCCAGGGGGCGGGCTATGGCTACACCTTC
-,TRBJ2-3,-,TRBV18,CASSPVIDTQYF,TGTGCCAGCTCCCCGGTTATAGATACGCAGTATTTT
once,TRBJ2-3,TRBD2,TRBV28,CASSWTSGRFADTQYF,TGTGCCAGCAGTTGGACTAGCGGGAGGTTTGCAGATACGCAGTATTTT
once,TRBJ2-1,TRBD2,TRBV9,CASSVKVAGGDNEQFF,TGTGCCAGCAGCGTAAAGGTAGCGGGAGGTGACAATGAGCAGTTCTTC
-,TRBJ1-6,TRBD1,TRBV19,CASSIGGTGDSPLHF,TGTGCCAGTAGTATAGGAGGGACAGGGGACTCACCCCTCCACTTT
-,TRBJ1-2,-,TRBV7-9,CASSRDTDYGYTF,TGTGCCAGCAGCCGGGACACCGACTATGGCTACACCTTC
-,TRBJ1-5,-,TRBV27,CASSPRGLGSNQPQHF,TGTGCCAGCAGTCCCAGGGGCTTGGGGAGCAATCAGCCCCAGCATTTT
-,TRBJ2-1,-,TRBV28,CASSLTGNEQFF,TGTGCCAGCAGTCTTACAGGGAATGAGCAGTTCTTC
-,TRBJ1-4,TRBD1,TRBV29-1,CSVGQGATNEKLFF,TGCAGCGTTGGACAGGGCGCAACTAATGAAAAACTGTTTTTT
-,TRBJ2-1,-,TRBV30,CACSPETGQFF,TGTGCCTGTTCTCCGGAGACAGGTCAGTTCTTC
few,TRBJ2-7,-,TRBV7-9,CASSLAISYEQYF,TGTGCCAGCAGCTTAGCCATCTCCTACGAGCAGTACTTC
once,TRBJ2-2,TRBD2,TRBV7-9,CASSVSGRARTGELFF,TGTGCCAGCAGCGTCAGCGGGAGGGCCAGAACCGGGGAGCTGTTTTTT
-,TRBJ1-3,-,TRBV11-2,CASSLEGGWSGNTIYF,TGTGCCAGCAGCTTAGAGGGAGGTTGGTCGGGAAACACCATATATTTT
-,TRBJ1-1,TRBD1,TRBV5-6,CASSLVRGQGAGTEAFF,TGTGCCAGCAGCTTGGTGAGAGGACAGGGCGCGGGTACTGAAGCTTTCTTT
-,TRBJ2-3,TRBD2,TRBV14,CASSQELPSGSSDTQYF,TGTGCCAGCAGCCAAGAATTACCTAGCGGGAGTTCAGATACGCAGTATTTT
-,TRBJ2-5,TRBD1,TRBV12-5,CASGSGQGRETQYF,TGTGCTAGTGGCTCAGGACAGGGGCGGGAGACCCAGTACTTC
few,TRBJ2-3,TRBD1,TRBV29-1,CSVQGAGYGWDTQYF,TGCAGCGTTCAGGGGGCAGGGTATGGGTGGGATACGCAGTATTTT
-,TRBJ1-2,-,TRBV5-4,CASSLGSFSLGYTF,TGTGCCAGCAGCTTGGGCTCATTTAGTTTAGGCTACACCTTC
-,TRBJ2-1,TRBD2,TRBV9,CASSPRLAVSYNEQFF,TGTGCCAGCAGCCCCCGACTAGCAGTTTCCTACAATGAGCAGTTCTTC
-,TRBJ2-5,TRBD1,TRBV6-4,CASSATSGTGETQYF,TGTGCCAGCAGCGCTACCAGCGGGACAGGGGAGACCCAGTACTTC
-,TRBJ2-2,TRBD1,TRBV14,CASSQGQGNTGELFF,TGTGCCAGCAGCCAAGGACAGGGGAACACCGGGGAGCTGTTTTTT